The T cell receptor (beta chain) under discussion was sequenced for a study of OX40 agonist ivuxolimab in advanced cancers. About the research overall: Ivuxolimab, an agonist antibody against OX40 (CD134), was given to patients.

This clone was detected once. Assay used: immunoSEQ multiplex PCR; TCRdb lists only in-frame clones, some missing. Of tens of thousands of clones listed, 80% to 85% were seen once; the top ten hold 4.6%. CDR1 and CDR2 from the germline V gene are SGHTA and FQGNSA. The V and J ends lost 1 base and 1 base respectively, with 11 bases between them. The CDR3 consists of 16 residues. This receptor was identified in an adult with an advanced solid tumor such as melanoma, head and neck, liver or kidney cancer. The chain joins TRBV7-2 to TRBJ1-5, with unresolved D. The sequencing used CD4+ or CD8+ T cells sorted from blood, collected in a trial of the OX40 agonist ivuxolimab. This CDR3 is CASSLVAEGSNQPQHF. Here the CDR3 DNA reads TGTGCCAGCAGCTTAGTCGCTGAAGGGAGCAATCAGCCCCAGCATTTT.